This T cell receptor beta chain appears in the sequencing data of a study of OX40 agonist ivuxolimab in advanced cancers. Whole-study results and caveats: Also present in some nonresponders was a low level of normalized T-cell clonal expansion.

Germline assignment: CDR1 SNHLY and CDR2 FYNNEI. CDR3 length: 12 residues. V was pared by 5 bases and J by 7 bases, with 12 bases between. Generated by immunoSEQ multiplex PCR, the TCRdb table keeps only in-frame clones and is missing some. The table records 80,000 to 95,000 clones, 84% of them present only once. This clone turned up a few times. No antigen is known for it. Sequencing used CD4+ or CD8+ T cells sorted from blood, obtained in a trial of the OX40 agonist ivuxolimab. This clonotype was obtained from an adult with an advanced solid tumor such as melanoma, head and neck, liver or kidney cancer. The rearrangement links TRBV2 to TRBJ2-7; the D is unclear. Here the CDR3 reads CASSLSRREQYF. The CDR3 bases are TGTGCCAGCAGTCTCTCACGGCGGGAGCAGTACTTC.